This T cell receptor beta chain was recovered during a study of Graves' ophthalmopathy and Graves' hyperthyroidism. The wider study: Peripheral blood (taken before any treatment) was collected at initial diagnosis.

General study points: Blood also held most thyroid clonotypes expanded above 0.001 frequency.

This clonotype was seen many times. The antigen is not known. CDR3 length: 15 amino acids. Trimming removed 5 bases at V and 7 bases at J, with 20 bases between. Using RNA transcripts, the TCR beta CDR3 regions were amplified. Investigators did first-round RT-PCR with HTBI primers, then second-round multiplex PCR. One entry per CDR3 protein results from TCRdb running MiXCR on the multiplex PCR reads. The table records some 380,000 distinct CDR3 sequences, 15% of them present only once. Patients were left out if they had other autoimmune diseases, uncontrolled infections, pregnancy or lactation. PBMCs were density-gradient isolated from roughly 9.6 ml fresh blood.

Sequenced: peripheral blood. The receptor comes from a woman aged 18-29 years with stable Graves' hyperthyroidism. The chain joins TRBV12-3 or TRBV12-4 to TRBJ1-2; a weak D match, TRBD1 (5 bases). CDR3: CASSGVKGSRGGYTF. DNA for the CDR3: TGTGCCAGCAGTGGAGTCAAGGGGAGTCGAGGTGGCTACACCTTC.